One sample yielded the 21 T cell receptor beta chains listed below, sequenced in a study of shared clonotypes between healthy human individuals. The assay was immunoSEQ multiplex PCR, and TCRdb's table has in-frame clones only and misses some. Here the sample spans 2 million to 2.5 million clones, over 85% being singletons. Specimen: naive CD4+ T cells from PBMCs. As for subset: CD45RA+ positively selected. These receptors were taken from a man younger than 35 in good health. Some clones in this sample may be carry-over from other donors' samples.

This chain links TRBV28 with TRBJ1-5; TRBD1 agrees at 9 bases. This CDR3 comprises 18 residues. Germline CDR1 is MDHEN and CDR2 is SYDVKM. J lost 6 bases, V lost 6 bases, and 18 bases had no gene match. CDR3 coding DNA: TGTGCCAGCAGCATCTTCGGGACAGGGCCGCCTATGAGTCAGCCCCAGCATTTT. It yields the protein CASSIFGTGPPMSQPQHF.

The genes are TRBV29-1 and TRBJ2-1, with D perhaps being TRBD1 or TRBD2 (6 bases each). The germline gives CDR1 SQVTM, CDR2 ANQGSEA. V was trimmed by 6 bases and J by 0 bases, leaving 12 bases between them. CDR3 length: 14 residues. CDR3 coding DNA: TGCAGCGTAGGGGGACTTTACTCCTACAATGAGCAGTTCTTC. Its translation: CSVGGLYSYNEQFF.

The CDR3 nucleotides are TGTGCCAGCAGCCCATTCCGGGCACTACCGTACGAGCAGTACTTC. This codes for CASSPFRALPYEQYF. V gene TRBV25-1 combines with J gene TRBJ2-7; D remains ambiguous. Between the trimmed V and J ends, which lost 6 bases and 4 bases, there was a span of 19 bases. Germline V gives CDR1 MGHDK, CDR2 SYGVNS. The CDR3 spans 15 residues.

The genes are TRBV5-4 and TRBJ2-3; no clear D. Per the germline V gene, CDR1 is SGHNT and CDR2 is YYREEE (reference sequence). V lost 4 bases, J lost 5 bases, and 5 bases lay in between. The CDR3 length is 11 residues. Here the CDR3 reads CASSKLDTQYF. CDR3 bases: TGTGCCAGCAGCAAGCTAGATACGCAGTATTTT.

The chain employs TRBV28 and TRBJ1-1; D call uncertain. CDR1 is MDHEN, CDR2 SYDVKM, per germline. This CDR3 is 12 amino acids long. V gave up 10 bases and J gave up 5 bases, with 14 bases separating them. CDR3 sequence (DNA): TGTGCCACCAAGTTTGTACAAACTGAAGCTTTCTTT. It translates to CATKFVQTEAFF. The variable domain in full, completed from reference TRBV28 and TRBJ1-1, reads DVKVTQSSRYLVKRTGEKVFLECVQDMDHENMFWYRQDPGLGLRLIYFSYDVKMKEKGDIPEGYSVSREKKERFSLILESASTNQTSMYLCATKFVQTEAFFGQGTRLTVV.

Turning to this clone: The same CDR3 is also encoded by other DNA sequences in this sample. The CDR3: CASSPEANYGYTF. CDR3 sequence (DNA): TGTGCCAGCTCACCAGAGGCTAACTATGGCTACACCTTC. The chain is built from TRBV18 and TRBJ1-2; D is undetermined. Germline V gene sequence: CDR1 KGHSH, CDR2 LQKENI. This CDR3 is 13 amino acids long. V lost 2 bases and J lost 0, with 4 bases in between.

The V call is TRBV10-3, the J call TRBJ1-5; D is unclear. CDR1 and CDR2 (germline): ENHRY, SYGVKD. The V and J ends lost 1 base and 6 bases respectively, with 10 bases between them. CDR3 length: 14 residues. The CDR3 spells CAISEWEGGQPQHF. As DNA, the CDR3 is TGTGCCATCAGTGAGTGGGAGGGAGGTCAGCCCCAGCATTTT.

The genes are TRBV6-6 and TRBJ1-5; the D gene is possibly TRBD1 (6 bases). The length of the CDR3 is 15 residues. Trimming pared 7 bases from V and 0 bases from J, leaving 13 bases between. Per the germline V gene, CDR1 is MNHNY and CDR2 is SVGAGI (reference sequence). CDR3 loop: CASTQGGYSNQPQHF. As DNA, the CDR3 is TGTGCCAGCACTCAAGGGGGATATAGCAATCAGCCCCAGCATTTT.

V and J are TRBV9 and TRBJ2-2; TRBD2 agrees at 9 bases. Germline-derived CDR1 and CDR2 are SGDLS and YYNGEE. This CDR3 has 15 residues. Trimming cost V 3 bases and J 7 bases; bases outside gene matches: 7. The CDR3 DNA sequence: TGTGCCAGCAGCGCATTAGCGGGAGAGGGCGGGGAGCTGTTTTTT. Amino acids: CASSALAGEGGELFF.

A remark on this clone: Other DNA variants within this sample encode the same CDR3. The rearrangement uses TRBV28 and TRBJ2-7; possible D gene TRBD2, 6 bases. The CDR3 sequence is 14 residues long. V lost 3 bases, J lost 0 bases, and 9 bases lay in between. Per the germline V gene, CDR1 is MDHEN and CDR2 is SYDVKM. The CDR3 reads CASSLLGLSYEQYF. In nucleotides, the CDR3 is TGTGCCAGCAGTTTGTTGGGACTCTCCTACGAGCAGTACTTC. Filled out from reference TRBV28 and TRBJ2-7, the complete variable domain reads DVKVTQSSRYLVKRTGEKVFLECVQDMDHENMFWYRQDPGLGLRLIYFSYDVKMKEKGDIPEGYSVSREKKERFSLILESASTNQTSMYLCASSLLGLSYEQYFGPGTRLTVT.

The gene calls are TRBV5-1 and TRBJ1-2; no clear D gene. From germline, CDR1 is SGHRS and CDR2 YFSETQ. V was cut by 0 bases and J by 7 bases, with 10 bases left in between. The CDR3 is 13 amino acids. CDR3 protein: CASSLEGGRGYTF. The CDR3, as DNA: TGCGCCAGCAGCTTGGAAGGTGGTCGTGGCTACACCTTC. The whole variable domain, remainder taken from reference TRBV5-1 and TRBJ1-2, is KAGVTQTPRYLIKTRGQQVTLSCSPISGHRSVSWYQQTPGQGLQFLFEYFSETQRNKGNFPGRFSGRQFSNSRSEMNVSTLELGDSALYLCASSLEGGRGYTFGSGTRLTVV.

The V gene is TRBV7-3, the J gene TRBJ2-1; TRBD2 aligns across 8 bases. V was pared by 2 bases and J by 6 bases, with 6 bases of the junction left unmatched. The CDR3 is 15 amino acids. Germline assignment: CDR1 SGHTA and CDR2 FQGTGA. DNA of the CDR3: TGTGCCAGCAGCTTAGGAGCGGGAGATGGCAATGAGCAGTTCTTC. Amino acids: CASSLGAGDGNEQFF.

This rearrangement joins TRBV5-8 to TRBJ2-3; 10 bases align to TRBD2. The CDR3 totals 16 residues. V shed 0 bases, J shed 2 bases, and the junction held 3 bases outside the gene matches. In germline, CDR1 is SGHTS, CDR2 YDEGEE. CDR3 in amino acids: CASSLVLAGVTDTQYF. The CDR3 nucleotides read TGTGCCAGCAGCTTGGTTCTAGCGGGGGTCACAGATACGCAGTATTTT.

The chain links TRBV18 to TRBJ1-5; D might be TRBD1 (5 bases). V was clipped by 0 bases and J by 5 bases, with 14 bases between them. In germline, CDR1 is KGHSH, CDR2 LQKENI. This CDR3 comprises 16 residues. CDR3 DNA sequence: TGTGCCAGCTCACCACCTGGGGGGAAGGGGTATCAGCCCCAGCATTTT. Translating gives CASSPPGGKGYQPQHF.

Concerning this clone: The junction differs from germline at one of its ends, possibly a read error. This sequence joins TRBV6-5 and TRBJ1-1, with D possibly being TRBD1 (5 bases). This CDR3 contains 16 residues. Germline V CDR1 and CDR2: MNHEY, SVGAGI. CDR3 region: CASRYLGQGLNTEAFF. Here the CDR3 DNA reads TGTGCCAGCAGGTACTTGGGGCAGGGATTAAACACTGAAGCTTTCTTT.

This chain links TRBV5-6 with TRBJ1-2; 10 nucleotides agree with TRBD1. The trim removed 2 bases at V and 8 bases at J, leaving 9 bases unmatched. This CDR3 comprises 15 residues. Germline V CDR1 and CDR2: SGHDT, YYEEEE. In nucleotides, the CDR3 is TGTGCCAGCAGCTTCGGCTGGGACAGGGGAAGAGGCTACACCTTC. It is translated as CASSFGWDRGRGYTF.

This chain connects TRBV28 to TRBJ1-5; TRBD1 agrees at 8 bases. The CDR3 is 15 amino acids. The J segment lost 11 bases and the V segment lost 2 bases, leaving 11 bases of the junction unmatched. The germline gives CDR1 MDHEN, CDR2 SYDVKM. The CDR3 nucleotides are TGTGCCAGCAGTTTAAGTGGACAGGGAGGCTTGACCCAGCATTTT. Translation: CASSLSGQGGLTQHF.

The rearrangement uses TRBV9 and TRBJ1-2, with 11 nucleotides matching TRBD1. Germline CDR1 and CDR2: SGDLS and YYNGEE. This CDR3 region has 15 residues. V was clipped by 0 bases and J by 7 bases; unmatched bases: 5. The CDR3 DNA sequence: TGTGCCAGCAGCGTAGCGTGGGGACAGGGGGGTGGCTACACCTTC. Translation gives CASSVAWGQGGGYTF.

The chain carries TRBV19 and TRBJ1-1, with TRBD1 as a possible D gene (6 bases). Trimming cost V 5 bases and J 4 bases, with 11 bases left between them. CDR3 length equals 13 residues. Per germline, CDR1 LNHDA and CDR2 SQIVND (reference sequence). CDR3 in DNA: TGTGCCAGTAGTCCCACAGGGTTCACTGAAGCTTTCTTT. Translation: CASSPTGFTEAFF.

To note about this clone: The junction and the germline gene differ at one end; a read error may be behind it. Here the CDR3 reads CASSLEGSRLAGPFF. The CDR3 nucleotides are TGTGCCAGCAGCTTAGAAGGGTCTCGGCTAGCGGGGCCCTTTTTC. The chain combines TRBV7-2 with TRBJ2-7; 9 bases agree with TRBD2. The CDR3 has 15 residues. The germline V gene has CDR1 SGHTA and CDR2 FQGNSA.

The genes are TRBV5-1 and TRBJ1-4, with 7 bases that match TRBD1. The germline V gene has CDR1 SGHRS and CDR2 YFSETQ. The V gene end was trimmed by 0 bases and the J gene end by 4 bases; junction bases not matched to a gene: 6. The CDR3 is made up of 16 amino acids. The DNA of the CDR3 is TGCGCCAGCAGCTTGGAGCAGGGGGAAGTTAATGAAAAACTGTTTTTT. This encodes CASSLEQGEVNEKLFF.